This T cell receptor (beta chain) was identified during a study of CD8+ T cells in alopecia areata. Extracted RNA was reverse transcribed into cDNA, the sequencing template. Clones were sequenced by immunoSEQ multiplex PCR, and TCRdb holds only the in-frame ones, with some missing. Of about 180,000 clones listed, approximately 53% are singletons. As to treatment: oral pan-JAK inhibitor, 5-10 mg twice daily. The V and J ends lost 3 bases and 1 base respectively, with 4 bases between them. The CDR3 runs 13 residues. The germline V gene has CDR1 MNHEY and CDR2 SMNVEV (reference sequence). This rearrangement joins TRBV27 to TRBJ2-1; D gene ambiguous. The sequence derives from a human donor with alopecia areata. The sequenced sample was CD8+ T cells sorted from blood, obtained at week 24, from a patient treated with tofacitinib. Here the CDR3 reads CASSFTSYNEQFF. The CDR3 DNA follows: TGTGCCAGCAGTTTCACGTCCTACAATGAGCAGTTCTTC.